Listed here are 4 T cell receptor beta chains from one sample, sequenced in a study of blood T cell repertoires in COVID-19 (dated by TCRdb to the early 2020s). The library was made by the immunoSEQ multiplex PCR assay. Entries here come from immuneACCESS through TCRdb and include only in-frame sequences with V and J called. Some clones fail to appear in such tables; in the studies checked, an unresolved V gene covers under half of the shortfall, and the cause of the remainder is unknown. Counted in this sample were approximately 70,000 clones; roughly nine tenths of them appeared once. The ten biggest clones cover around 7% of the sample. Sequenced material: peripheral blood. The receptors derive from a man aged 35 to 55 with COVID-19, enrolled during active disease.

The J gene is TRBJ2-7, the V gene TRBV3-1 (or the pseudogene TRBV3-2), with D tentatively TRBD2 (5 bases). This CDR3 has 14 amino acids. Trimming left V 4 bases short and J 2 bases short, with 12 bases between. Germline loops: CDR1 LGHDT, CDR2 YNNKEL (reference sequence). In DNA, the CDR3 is TGTGCCAGCAGCCTCCGTCCGGGGACCTACGAGCAGTACTTC. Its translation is CASSLRPGTYEQYF.

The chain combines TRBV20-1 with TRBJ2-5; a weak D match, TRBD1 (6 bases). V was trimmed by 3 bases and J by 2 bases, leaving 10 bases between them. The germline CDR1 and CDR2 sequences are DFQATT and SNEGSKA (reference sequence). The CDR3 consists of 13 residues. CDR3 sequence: CSASQGIQETQYF. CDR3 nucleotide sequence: TGCAGTGCTAGTCAGGGGATTCAAGAGACCCAGTACTTC.

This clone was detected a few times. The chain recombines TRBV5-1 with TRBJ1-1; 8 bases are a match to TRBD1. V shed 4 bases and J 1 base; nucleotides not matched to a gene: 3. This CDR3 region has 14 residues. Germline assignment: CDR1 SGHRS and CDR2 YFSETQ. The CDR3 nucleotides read TGCGCCAGCAGCAAAGGGACAGGGAACACTGAAGCTTTCTTT. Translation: CASSKGTGNTEAFF. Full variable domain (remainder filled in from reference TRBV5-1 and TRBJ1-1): KAGVTQTPRYLIKTRGQQVTLSCSPISGHRSVSWYQQTPGQGLQFLFEYFSETQRNKGNFPGRFSGRQFSNSRSEMNVSTLELGDSALYLCASSKGTGNTEAFFGQGTRLTVV.

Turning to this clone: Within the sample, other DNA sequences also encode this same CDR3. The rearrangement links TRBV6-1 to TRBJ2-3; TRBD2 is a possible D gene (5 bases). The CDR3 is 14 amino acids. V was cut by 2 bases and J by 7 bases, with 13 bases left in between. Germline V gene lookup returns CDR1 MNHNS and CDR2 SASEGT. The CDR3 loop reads CASSESLGVNTQYF. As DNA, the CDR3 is TGTGCCAGCAGTGAAAGCCTGGGAGTGAATACGCAGTATTTT.